Below, 10 T cell receptor beta chains from the same sample are listed, as sequenced in a study of blood T cell repertoires in COVID-19. Only in-frame clones appear in the TCRdb table, and some are missing; sequencing was by immunoSEQ multiplex PCR. This table has some 97,000 clones, approximately 80% appearing once. Input material: peripheral blood. These receptor sequences come from a man aged 50 to 60 with active or convalescent COVID-19.

The rearrangement uses TRBV2 and TRBJ2-1; 13 bases are shared with TRBD2. Germline CDR1 and CDR2: SNHLY and FYNNEI. The CDR3 runs 14 residues. After removal of 5 bases from V and 9 bases from J, the junction contained 4 bases not matched to a gene. CDR3 loop: CASSKGTSGTEQFF. DNA of the CDR3: TGTGCCAGCAGTAAAGGGACTAGCGGGACTGAGCAGTTCTTC. Complete variable domain (other parts from reference TRBV2 and TRBJ2-1): EPEVTQTPSHQVTQMGQEVILRCVPISNHLYFYWYRQILGQKVEFLVSFYNNEISEKSEIFDDQFSVERPDGSNFTLKIRSTKLEDSAMYFCASSKGTSGTEQFFGPGTRLTVL.

This sequence joins TRBV7-8 and TRBJ2-2; tentative D call: TRBD1 (5 bases). The V gene lost 5 bases and the J gene lost 0 bases, with 13 bases spanning the gap. The CDR3 totals 16 residues. Germline CDR1 and CDR2: SGHVS and FQNEAQ. CDR3 DNA: TGTGCCAGCAGCCTGTCAGGGATCTCGAACACCGGGGAGCTGTTTTTT. Translation: CASSLSGISNTGELFF.

This chain links TRBV27 with TRBJ1-6; 8 bases map to TRBD1. The germline V gene has CDR1 MNHEY and CDR2 SMNVEV (reference sequence). This CDR3 has 15 residues. V lost 1 base and J lost 8; bases outside the gene matches: 4. CDR3 coding DNA: TGTGCCAGCAGTTTATTGGAGGACAGGGATTCACCCCTCCACTTT. This codes for CASSLLEDRDSPLHF.

The genes are TRBV30 and TRBJ1-4; 8 bases are a match to TRBD1. The CDR3 runs 15 residues. Germline lookup yields CDR1 GTSNPN and CDR2 SVGIG (reference sequence). Trimming took 3 bases from V and 5 from J; bases not matched to a gene: 8. CDR3 coding DNA: TGTGCCTGGAGCCCGCGGACAGGGTGGAATGAAAAACTGTTTTTT. Encoded protein: CAWSPRTGWNEKLFF.

The chain has TRBV6-2 or TRBV6-3 and TRBJ2-1; D might be TRBD2 (6 bases). The V end was cut by 4 bases, the J end by 6 bases, with 10 bases between. CDR1 and CDR2 (germline): MNHEY, SVGEGT. This CDR3 has 13 residues. The CDR3 DNA follows: TGTGCCAGCAGTTTTGCGGGGATCAATGAGCAGTTCTTC. Translating gives CASSFAGINEQFF.

This chain links TRBV11-3 with TRBJ1-4, with a possible D match to TRBD1 (5 bases). The CDR3 is 14 residues long. Germline V CDR1 and CDR2: SGHNT, YENEEA. V lost 4 bases to trimming and J lost 9 bases, with 15 bases between them. CDR3 nucleotide sequence: TGTGCCAGCAGCTCAGGGTCAAAAAGCCAAAAACTGTTTTTT. This encodes CASSSGSKSQKLFF.

V and J are TRBV5-4 and TRBJ2-5, with 9 positions matching TRBD1. The CDR3 loop spans 15 amino acids. Unmatched junction bases numbered 6, after V lost 2 bases and J lost 4 bases. CDR1 SGHNT and CDR2 YYREEE come from the germline V gene (reference sequence). The DNA of the CDR3 is TGTGCCAGCAGCTTACCCGGGGACAGGGTAGAGACCCAGTACTTC. This codes for CASSLPGDRVETQYF. The entire variable domain, with the rest obtained from reference TRBV5-4 and TRBJ2-5, is as follows: ETGVTQSPTHLIKTRGQQVTLRCSSQSGHNTVSWYQQALGQGPQFIFQYYREEENGRGNFPPRFSGLQFPNYSSELNVNALELDDSALYLCASSLPGDRVETQYFGPGTRLLVL.

The rearrangement joins TRBV6-5 to TRBJ1-2; D is ambiguous. The V end was cut by 3 bases, the J end by 8 bases, with 19 bases between. This CDR3 is built from 15 residues. Germline V gene sequence: CDR1 MNHEY, CDR2 SVGAGI. CDR3 residues: CASSYRGRPTGGYTF. In nucleotides, the CDR3 is TGTGCCAGCAGTTATCGGGGAAGGCCGACGGGGGGCTACACCTTC.

The rearrangement uses TRBV7-9 and TRBJ2-1; D remains ambiguous. The CDR3 totals 12 residues. Trimming took off 7 bases at V and 5 bases at J, with 9 bases between the two ends. Per the germline V gene, CDR1 is SEHNR and CDR2 is FQNEAQ (reference sequence). CDR3 nucleotide sequence: TGTGCCAGCACCTCTCTAAACAATGAGCAGTTCTTC. Residues: CASTSLNNEQFF.

The V call is TRBV4-1, the J call TRBJ2-7; 9 bases are a match to TRBD1. Germline assignment: CDR1 MGHRA and CDR2 YSYEKL. The CDR3 totals 13 residues. V lost 4 bases to trimming and J lost 6 bases; unmatched junction nucleotides: 4. CDR3 in amino acids: CASSRPTGGEQYF. The CDR3 nucleotides read TGCGCCAGCAGCCGACCGACAGGGGGCGAGCAGTACTTC.